This T cell receptor (beta chain) comes out of a study of regulatory T cells in long-lasting Graves disease. Germline loops: CDR1 DFQATT, CDR2 SNEGSKA (reference sequence). V lost 6 bases, J lost 7 bases, and 7 bases stayed unmatched. There are 13 residues in the CDR3. Many counts were recorded for this clonotype. Arm-PCR with iRepertoire HTBI primers amplified the CDR3 regions for these TCR beta libraries. MiXCR was run by TCRdb on the multiplex PCR reads, yielding one entry per CDR3 protein. The profile covers around 400,000 distinct CDR3 sequences, with around 15% appearing a single time and about a fifth taken by the ten largest. This sample's time point: newly diagnosed GD, antithyroid drugs for less than 3 months. Following extraction of RNA from PBMCs, that RNA was used to make the TCR library.

The chain combines TRBV20-1 with TRBJ2-1; 9 bases fit TRBD2. The sequence came from a female donor with Graves disease. This specimen consisted of peripheral blood mononuclear cells (PBMCs), obtained at new diagnosis, from a patient treated with antithyroid drugs. CDR3 nucleotides: TGCAGTGCCGCCCTAGCGGGGCTAAATGAGCAGTTCTTC. The encoded protein is CSAALAGLNEQFF.